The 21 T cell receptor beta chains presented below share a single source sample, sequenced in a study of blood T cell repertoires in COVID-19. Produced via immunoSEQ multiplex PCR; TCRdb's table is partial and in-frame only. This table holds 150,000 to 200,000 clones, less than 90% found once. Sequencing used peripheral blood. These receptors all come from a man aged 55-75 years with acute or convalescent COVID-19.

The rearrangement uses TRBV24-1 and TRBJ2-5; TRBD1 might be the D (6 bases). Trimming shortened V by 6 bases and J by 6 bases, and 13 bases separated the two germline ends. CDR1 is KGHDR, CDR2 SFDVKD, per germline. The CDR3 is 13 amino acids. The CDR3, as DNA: TGTGCCACCAGTTCTTCAGGGGTCAAGACCCAGTACTTC. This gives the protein CATSSSGVKTQYF.

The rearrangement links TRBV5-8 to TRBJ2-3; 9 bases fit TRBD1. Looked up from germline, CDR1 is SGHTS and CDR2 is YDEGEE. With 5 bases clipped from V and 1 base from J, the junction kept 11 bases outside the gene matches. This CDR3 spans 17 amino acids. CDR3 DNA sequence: TGTGCCAGCAGGGAGGACAGGGGAGGTGATGGCACAGATACGCAGTATTTT. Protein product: CASREDRGGDGTDTQYF.

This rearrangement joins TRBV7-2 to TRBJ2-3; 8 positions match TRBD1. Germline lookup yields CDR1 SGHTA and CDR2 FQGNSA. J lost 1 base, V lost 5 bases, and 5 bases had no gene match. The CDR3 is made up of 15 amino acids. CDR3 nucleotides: TGTGCCAGCAGCCAAGGACAGGGACGCACAGATACGCAGTATTTT. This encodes CASSQGQGRTDTQYF.

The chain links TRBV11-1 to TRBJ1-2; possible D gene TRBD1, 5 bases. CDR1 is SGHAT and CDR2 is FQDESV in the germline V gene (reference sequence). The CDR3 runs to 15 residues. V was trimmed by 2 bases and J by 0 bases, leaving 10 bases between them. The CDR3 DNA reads TGTGCCAGCAGCTTATCGGCCAGGGCTAACTATGGCTACACCTTC. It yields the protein CASSLSARANYGYTF. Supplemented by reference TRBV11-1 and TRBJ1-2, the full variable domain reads EAEVAQSPRYKITEKSQAVAFWCDPISGHATLYWYRQILGQGPELLVQFQDESVVDDSQLPKDRFSAERLKGVDSTLKIQPAELGDSAMYLCASSLSARANYGYTFGSGTRLTVV.

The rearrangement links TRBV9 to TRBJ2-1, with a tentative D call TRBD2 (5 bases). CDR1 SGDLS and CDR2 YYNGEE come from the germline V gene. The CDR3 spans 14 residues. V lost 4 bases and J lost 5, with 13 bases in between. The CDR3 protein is CASSTPRGNNEQFF. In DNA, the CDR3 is TGTGCCAGCAGCACCCCTAGAGGGAACAATGAGCAGTTCTTC. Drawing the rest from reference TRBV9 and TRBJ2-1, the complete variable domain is DSGVTQTPKHLITATGQRVTLRCSPRSGDLSVYWYQQSLDQGLQFLIQYYNGEERAKGNILERFSAQQFPDLHSELNLSSLELGDSALYFCASSTPRGNNEQFFGPGTRLTVL.

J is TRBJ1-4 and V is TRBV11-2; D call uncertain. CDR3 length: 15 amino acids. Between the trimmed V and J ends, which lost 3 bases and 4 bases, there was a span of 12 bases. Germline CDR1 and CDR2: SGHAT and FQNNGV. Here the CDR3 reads CASSLQPGNNEKLFF. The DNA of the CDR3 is TGTGCCAGCAGCTTGCAACCGGGAAATAATGAAAAACTGTTTTTT.

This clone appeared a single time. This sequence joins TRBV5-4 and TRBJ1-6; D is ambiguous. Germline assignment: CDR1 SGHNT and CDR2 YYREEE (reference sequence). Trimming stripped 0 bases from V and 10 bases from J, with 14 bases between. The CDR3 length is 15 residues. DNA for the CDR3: TGTGCCAGCAGCTTGGAGCCACCTTTACCCTCACCCCTCCACTTT. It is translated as CASSLEPPLPSPLHF.

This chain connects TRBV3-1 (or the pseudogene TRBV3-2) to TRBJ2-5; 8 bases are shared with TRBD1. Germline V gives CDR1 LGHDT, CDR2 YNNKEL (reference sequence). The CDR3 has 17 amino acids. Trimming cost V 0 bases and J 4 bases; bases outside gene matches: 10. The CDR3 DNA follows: TGTGCCAGCAGCCAAGAGAGGGGCAGGGGGCGAGGAGAGACCCAGTACTTC. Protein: CASSQERGRGRGETQYF.

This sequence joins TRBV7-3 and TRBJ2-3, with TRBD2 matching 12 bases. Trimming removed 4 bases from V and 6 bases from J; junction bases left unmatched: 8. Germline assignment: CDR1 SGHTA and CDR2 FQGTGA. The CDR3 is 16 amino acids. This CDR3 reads CASSSGRLAGADTQYF. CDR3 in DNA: TGTGCCAGCAGCTCGGGTCGACTAGCGGGGGCGGATACGCAGTATTTT.

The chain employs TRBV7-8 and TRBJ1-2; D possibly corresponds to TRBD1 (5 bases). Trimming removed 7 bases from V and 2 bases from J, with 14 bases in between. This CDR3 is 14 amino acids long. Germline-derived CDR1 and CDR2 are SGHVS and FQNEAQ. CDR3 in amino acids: CASTPGRRNYGYTF. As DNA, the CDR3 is TGTGCCAGCACCCCAGGGAGGCGAAACTATGGCTACACCTTC.

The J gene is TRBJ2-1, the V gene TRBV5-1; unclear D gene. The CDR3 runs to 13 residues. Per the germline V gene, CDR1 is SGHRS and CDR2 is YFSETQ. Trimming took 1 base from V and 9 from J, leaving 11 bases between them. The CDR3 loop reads CASSLRLLGEQFF. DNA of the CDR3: TGCGCCAGCAGCTTGCGTCTACTCGGTGAGCAGTTCTTC.

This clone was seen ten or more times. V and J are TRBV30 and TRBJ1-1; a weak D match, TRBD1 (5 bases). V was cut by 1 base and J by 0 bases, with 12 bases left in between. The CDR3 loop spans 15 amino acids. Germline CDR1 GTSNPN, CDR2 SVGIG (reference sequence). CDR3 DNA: TGTGCCTGGAGTGGCCCGGACATTATGAACACTGAAGCTTTCTTT. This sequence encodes CAWSGPDIMNTEAFF.

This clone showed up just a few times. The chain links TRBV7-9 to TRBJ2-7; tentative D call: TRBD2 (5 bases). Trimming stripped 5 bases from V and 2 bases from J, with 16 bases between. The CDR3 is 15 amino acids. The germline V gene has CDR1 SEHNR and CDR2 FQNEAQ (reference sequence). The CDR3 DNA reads TGTGCCAGCAGCGAAAGCGGCAGGAACCCCTACGAGCAGTACTTC. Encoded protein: CASSESGRNPYEQYF.

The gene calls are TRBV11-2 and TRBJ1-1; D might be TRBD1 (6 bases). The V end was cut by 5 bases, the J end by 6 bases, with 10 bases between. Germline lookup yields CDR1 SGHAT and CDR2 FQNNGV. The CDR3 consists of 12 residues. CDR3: CASSHREPEAFF. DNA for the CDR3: TGTGCCAGCAGCCACAGGGAGCCTGAAGCTTTCTTT.

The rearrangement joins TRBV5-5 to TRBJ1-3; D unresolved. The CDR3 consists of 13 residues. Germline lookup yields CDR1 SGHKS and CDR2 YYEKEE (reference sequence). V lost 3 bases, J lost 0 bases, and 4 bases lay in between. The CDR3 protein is CASSSVSGNTIYF. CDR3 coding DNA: TGTGCCAGCAGCTCCGTCTCTGGAAACACCATATATTTT. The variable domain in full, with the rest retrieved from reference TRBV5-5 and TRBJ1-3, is DAGVTQSPTHLIKTRGQQVTLRCSPISGHKSVSWYQQVLGQGPQFIFQYYEKEERGRGNFPDRFSARQFPNYSSELNVNALLLGDSALYLCASSSVSGNTIYFGEGSWLTVV.

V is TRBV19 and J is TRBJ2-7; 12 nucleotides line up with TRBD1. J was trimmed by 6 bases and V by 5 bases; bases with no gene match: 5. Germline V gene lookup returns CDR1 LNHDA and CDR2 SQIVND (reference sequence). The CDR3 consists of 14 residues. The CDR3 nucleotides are TGTGCCAGTAGTCCGGGGACAGGGGGCATCGAGCAGTACTTC. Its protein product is CASSPGTGGIEQYF.

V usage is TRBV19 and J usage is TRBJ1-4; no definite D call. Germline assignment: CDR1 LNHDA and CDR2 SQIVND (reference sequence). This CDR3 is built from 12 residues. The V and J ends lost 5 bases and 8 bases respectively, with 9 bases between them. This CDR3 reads CASSPAKEKLFF. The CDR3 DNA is TGTGCCAGTAGTCCTGCGAAGGAAAAACTGTTTTTT.

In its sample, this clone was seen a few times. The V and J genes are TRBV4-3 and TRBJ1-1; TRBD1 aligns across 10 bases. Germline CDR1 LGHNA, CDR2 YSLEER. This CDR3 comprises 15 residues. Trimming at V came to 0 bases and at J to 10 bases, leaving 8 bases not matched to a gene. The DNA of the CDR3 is TGCGCCAGCAGCCAAGACGGTGGGACAGGGGACGGAGCTTTCTTT. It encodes CASSQDGGTGDGAFF.

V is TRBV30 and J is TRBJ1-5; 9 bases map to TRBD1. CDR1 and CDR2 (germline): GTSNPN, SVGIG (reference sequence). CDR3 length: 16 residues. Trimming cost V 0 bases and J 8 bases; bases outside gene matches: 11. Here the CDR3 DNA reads TGTGCCTGGAGTGTGGCGGGACAGGGCTCGGGGAAGCCCCAGCATTTT. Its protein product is CAWSVAGQGSGKPQHF.

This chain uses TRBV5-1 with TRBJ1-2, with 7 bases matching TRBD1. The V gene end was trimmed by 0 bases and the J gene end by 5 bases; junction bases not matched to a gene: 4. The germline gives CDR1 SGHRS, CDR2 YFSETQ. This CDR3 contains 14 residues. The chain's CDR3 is CASSLVTGTYGYTF. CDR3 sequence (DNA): TGCGCCAGCAGCTTGGTGACAGGGACTTATGGCTACACCTTC. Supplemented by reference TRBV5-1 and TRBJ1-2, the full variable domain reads KAGVTQTPRYLIKTRGQQVTLSCSPISGHRSVSWYQQTPGQGLQFLFEYFSETQRNKGNFPGRFSGRQFSNSRSEMNVSTLELGDSALYLCASSLVTGTYGYTFGSGTRLTVV.

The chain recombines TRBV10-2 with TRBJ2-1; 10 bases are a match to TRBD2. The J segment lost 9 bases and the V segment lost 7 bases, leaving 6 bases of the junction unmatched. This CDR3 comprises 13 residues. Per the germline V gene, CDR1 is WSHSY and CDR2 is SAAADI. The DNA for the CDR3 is TGCGCCAGCACACTAGCGGGGAGGAGTGAGCAGTTCTTC. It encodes CASTLAGRSEQFF.